This TCR beta chain was recorded in a study of T-cell memory formation after mild COVID-19. Study results and limitations: A subset of responding clones appeared in pre-infection memory, suggesting cross-reactive memory joined. Clones that contracted from day 15 to 85 had balanced CD4/CD8; later expanders were CD4+ biased. Mainly CM and EM harbored the contracting CD4+ clones; mainly EMRA harbored the CD8+ ones.

In regard to this clonotype: What it binds is not known.

The CDR3 extends over 17 amino acids. Trimming took 3 bases from V and 0 from J; bases not matched to a gene: 7. The germline CDR1 and CDR2 sequences are MDHEN and SYDVKM. TCRdb processed the 5' RACE reads anew with MiXCR; each CDR3 protein has one entry. This repertoire shows roughly 50,000 distinct CDR3 sequences, 9.5% found once; its top ten account for roughly 1.2%. Sequencing was done on a sample of PBMCs or a T cell subset sorted from them (not recorded which). The rearrangement links TRBV28 to TRBJ2-3; TRBD2 matches at 9 bases. The TCR comes from a man in his late teens or twenties who had mild COVID-19 (a few samples of this study predate the infection). Cell type and time point are not known. CDR3 residues: CASSFYRLAVSTDTQYF. Written as DNA, the CDR3 is TGTGCCAGCAGTTTTTACCGACTAGCGGTGAGCACAGATACGCAGTATTTT. Full variable domain (rest looked up from reference TRBV28 and TRBJ2-3): DVKVTQSSRYLVKRTGEKVFLECVQDMDHENMFWYRQDPGLGLRLIYFSYDVKMKEKGDIPEGYSVSREKKERFSLILESASTNQTSMYLCASSFYRLAVSTDTQYFGPGTRLTVL.